This T cell receptor beta chain came from a study of beta chain features in type 1 diabetes. Overall study findings and caveats: For Type 1 diabetes patients, all four CD4+ subsets carried TCRB CDR3s that were moderately but significantly shorter. For patients, the naive, central memory and Treg TCRB repertoires appeared more alike than for healthy donors.

Central memory, naive, regulatory and stem cell-like memory CD4+ cells were sorted by CD45RO/CCR7/CD25/CD127/CD95/CD27. Notes on this clone: Its antigen is not identified.

Isolated RNA was reverse transcribed in full, so expressed TCRB transcripts were sequenced. Sequenced by immunoSEQ multiplex PCR; TCRdb stores in-frame clones only, minus some. This table has around 300,000 clones, roughly 15% appearing once. V gave up 2 bases and J gave up 0 bases, with 13 bases separating them. Looked up from germline, CDR1 is SGHRS and CDR2 is YFSETQ. The CDR3 has 16 residues. The sample comprised central memory CD4+ T cells from blood. The sequence was obtained from a man under 40 in good health. This rearrangement joins TRBV5-1 to TRBJ2-3; D might be TRBD2 (6 bases). The CDR3 coding sequence is TGCGCCAGCAGCTTTAAGTCAAGCGGGAGCACAGATACGCAGTATTTT. Protein: CASSFKSSGSTDTQYF.